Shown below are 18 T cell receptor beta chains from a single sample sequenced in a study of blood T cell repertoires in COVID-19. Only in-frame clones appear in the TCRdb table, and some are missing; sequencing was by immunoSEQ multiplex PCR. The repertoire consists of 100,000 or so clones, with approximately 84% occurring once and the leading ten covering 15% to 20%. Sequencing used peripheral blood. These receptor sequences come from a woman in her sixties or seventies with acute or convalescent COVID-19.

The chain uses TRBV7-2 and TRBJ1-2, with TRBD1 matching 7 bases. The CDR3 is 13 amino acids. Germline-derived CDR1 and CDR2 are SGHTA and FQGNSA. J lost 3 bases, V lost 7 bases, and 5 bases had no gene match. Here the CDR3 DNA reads TGTGCCAGCAACAGGGGAGGCTACTATGGCTACACCTTC. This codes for CASNRGGYYGYTF.

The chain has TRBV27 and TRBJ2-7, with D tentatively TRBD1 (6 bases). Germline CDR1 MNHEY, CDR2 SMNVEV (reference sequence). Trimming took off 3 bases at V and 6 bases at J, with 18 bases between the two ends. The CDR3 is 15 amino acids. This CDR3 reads CASSLLVPTGGEQYF. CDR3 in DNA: TGTGCCAGCAGTTTGCTTGTGCCGACAGGAGGCGAGCAGTACTTC.

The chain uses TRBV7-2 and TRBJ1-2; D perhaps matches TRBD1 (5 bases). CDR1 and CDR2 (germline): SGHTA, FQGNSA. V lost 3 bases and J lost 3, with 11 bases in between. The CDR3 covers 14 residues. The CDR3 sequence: CASSLGGSYYGYTF. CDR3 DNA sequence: TGTGCCAGCAGCTTGGGGGGTTCTTACTATGGCTACACCTTC.

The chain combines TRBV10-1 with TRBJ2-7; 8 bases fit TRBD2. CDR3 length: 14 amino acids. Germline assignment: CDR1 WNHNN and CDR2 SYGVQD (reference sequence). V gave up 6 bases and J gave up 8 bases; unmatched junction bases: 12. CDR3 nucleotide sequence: TGCGCCAGCAGCCCCTCGGGGGGGGTATGGAAGCAGTACTTC. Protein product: CASSPSGGVWKQYF.

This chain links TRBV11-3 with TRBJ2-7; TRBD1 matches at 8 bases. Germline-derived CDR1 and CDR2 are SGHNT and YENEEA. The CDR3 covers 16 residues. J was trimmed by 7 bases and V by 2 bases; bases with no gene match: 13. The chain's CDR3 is CASSLQGASIGEEQYF. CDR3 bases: TGTGCCAGCAGCTTACAGGGGGCCTCCATAGGAGAAGAGCAGTACTTC. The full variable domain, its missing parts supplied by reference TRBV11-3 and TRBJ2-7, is EAGVVQSPRYKIIEKKQPVAFWCNPISGHNTLYWYLQNLGQGPELLIRYENEEAVDDSQLPKDRFSAERLKGVDSTLKIQPAELGDSAVYLCASSLQGASIGEEQYFGPGTRLTVT.

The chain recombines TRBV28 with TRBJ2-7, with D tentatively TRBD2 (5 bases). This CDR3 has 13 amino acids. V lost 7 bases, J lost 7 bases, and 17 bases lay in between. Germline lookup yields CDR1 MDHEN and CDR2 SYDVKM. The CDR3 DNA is TGTGCCAGCACCCCTTCGAGGGCGTGGGAGCAGTACTTC. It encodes CASTPSRAWEQYF. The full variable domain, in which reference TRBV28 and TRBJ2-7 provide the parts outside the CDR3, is DVKVTQSSRYLVKRTGEKVFLECVQDMDHENMFWYRQDPGLGLRLIYFSYDVKMKEKGDIPEGYSVSREKKERFSLILESASTNQTSMYLCASTPSRAWEQYFGPGTRLTVT.

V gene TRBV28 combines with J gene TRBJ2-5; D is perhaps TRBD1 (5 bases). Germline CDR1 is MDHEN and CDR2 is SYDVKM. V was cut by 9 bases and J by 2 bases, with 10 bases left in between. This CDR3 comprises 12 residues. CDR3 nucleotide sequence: TGTGCCAGTGGGGCCGGGCAAGAGACCCAGTACTTC. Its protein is CASGAGQETQYF.

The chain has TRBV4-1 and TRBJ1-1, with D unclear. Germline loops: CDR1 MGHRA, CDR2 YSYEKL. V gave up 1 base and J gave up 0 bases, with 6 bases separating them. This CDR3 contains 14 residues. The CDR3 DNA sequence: TGCGCCAGCAGCCAAGGACAAATGAACACTGAAGCTTTCTTT. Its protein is CASSQGQMNTEAFF.

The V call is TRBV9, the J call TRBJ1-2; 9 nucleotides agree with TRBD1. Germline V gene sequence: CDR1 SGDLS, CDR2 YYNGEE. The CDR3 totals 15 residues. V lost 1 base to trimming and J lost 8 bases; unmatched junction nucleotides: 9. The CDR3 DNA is TGTGCCAGCAGCGTACAGGGACAGGGTTTGGGGGGCTACACCTTC. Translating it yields CASSVQGQGLGGYTF. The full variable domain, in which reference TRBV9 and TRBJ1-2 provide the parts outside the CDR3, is DSGVTQTPKHLITATGQRVTLRCSPRSGDLSVYWYQQSLDQGLQFLIQYYNGEERAKGNILERFSAQQFPDLHSELNLSSLELGDSALYFCASSVQGQGLGGYTFGSGTRLTVV.

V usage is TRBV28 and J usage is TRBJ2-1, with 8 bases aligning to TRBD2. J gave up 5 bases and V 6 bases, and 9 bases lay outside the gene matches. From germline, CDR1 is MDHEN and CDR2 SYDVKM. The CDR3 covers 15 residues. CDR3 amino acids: CASSFRGLVNNEQFF. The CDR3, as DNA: TGTGCCAGCAGCTTCCGGGGACTAGTTAACAATGAGCAGTTCTTC.

CDR3: CASSQQGAVGGYTF. As DNA, the CDR3 is TGTGCCAGCAGCCAACAGGGGGCGGTTGGTGGCTACACCTTC. The J gene is TRBJ1-2, the V gene TRBV11-2; 9 nucleotides match TRBD1. With 5 bases clipped from V and 7 bases from J, the junction kept 8 bases outside the gene matches. The CDR3 contains 14 residues. Germline V gene data show CDR1 as SGHAT and CDR2 as FQNNGV.

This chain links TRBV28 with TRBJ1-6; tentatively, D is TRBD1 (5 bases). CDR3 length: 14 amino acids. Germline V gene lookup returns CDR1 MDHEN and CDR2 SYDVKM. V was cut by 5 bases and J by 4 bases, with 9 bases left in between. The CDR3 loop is CASSQPGYNSPLHF. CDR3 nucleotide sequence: TGTGCCAGCAGTCAACCAGGGTATAATTCACCCCTCCACTTT. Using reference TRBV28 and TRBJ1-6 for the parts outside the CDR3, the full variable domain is DVKVTQSSRYLVKRTGEKVFLECVQDMDHENMFWYRQDPGLGLRLIYFSYDVKMKEKGDIPEGYSVSREKKERFSLILESASTNQTSMYLCASSQPGYNSPLHFGNGTRLTVT.

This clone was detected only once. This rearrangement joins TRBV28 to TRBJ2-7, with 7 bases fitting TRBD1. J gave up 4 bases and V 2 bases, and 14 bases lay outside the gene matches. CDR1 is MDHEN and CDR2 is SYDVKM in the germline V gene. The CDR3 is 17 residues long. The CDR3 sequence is CASSLPWPGTDPYEQYF. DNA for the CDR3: TGTGCCAGCAGTTTACCGTGGCCCGGGACAGATCCTTACGAGCAGTACTTC. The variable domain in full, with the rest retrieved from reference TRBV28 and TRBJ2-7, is DVKVTQSSRYLVKRTGEKVFLECVQDMDHENMFWYRQDPGLGLRLIYFSYDVKMKEKGDIPEGYSVSREKKERFSLILESASTNQTSMYLCASSLPWPGTDPYEQYFGPGTRLTVT.

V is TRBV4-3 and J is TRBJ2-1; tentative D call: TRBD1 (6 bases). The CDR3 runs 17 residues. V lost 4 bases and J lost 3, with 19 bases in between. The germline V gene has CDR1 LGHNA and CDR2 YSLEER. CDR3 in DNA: TGCGCCAGCAGCCGGAGGACCGGGACAAACAACTACAATGAGCAGTTCTTC. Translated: CASSRRTGTNNYNEQFF.

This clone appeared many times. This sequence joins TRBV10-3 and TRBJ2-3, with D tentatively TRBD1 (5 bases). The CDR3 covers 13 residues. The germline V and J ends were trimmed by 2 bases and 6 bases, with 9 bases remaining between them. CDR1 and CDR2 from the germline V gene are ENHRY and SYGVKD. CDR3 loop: CAISEPRADTQYF. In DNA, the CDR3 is TGTGCCATCAGTGAGCCCAGGGCGGATACGCAGTATTTT.

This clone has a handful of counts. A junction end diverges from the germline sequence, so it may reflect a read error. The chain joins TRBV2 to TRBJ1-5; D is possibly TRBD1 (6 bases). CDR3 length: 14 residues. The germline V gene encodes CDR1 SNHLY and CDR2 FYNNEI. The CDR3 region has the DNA TGTGCCAGCACCCCCGGGATGAGTCCGGACAGTTCACGCTTT. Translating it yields CASTPGMSPDSSRF.

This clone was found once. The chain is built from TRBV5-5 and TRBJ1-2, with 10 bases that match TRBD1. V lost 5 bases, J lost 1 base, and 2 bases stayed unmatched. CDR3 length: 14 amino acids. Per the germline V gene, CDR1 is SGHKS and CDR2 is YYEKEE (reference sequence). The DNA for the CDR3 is TGTGCCAGCAGTGGGGACAGGGGTAACTATGGCTACACCTTC. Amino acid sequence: CASSGDRGNYGYTF.

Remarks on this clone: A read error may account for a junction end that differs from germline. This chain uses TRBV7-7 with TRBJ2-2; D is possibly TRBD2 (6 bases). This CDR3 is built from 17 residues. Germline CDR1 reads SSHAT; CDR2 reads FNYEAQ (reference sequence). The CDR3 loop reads CASSLRGTFRSPGELFF. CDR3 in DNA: TGTGCTAGCAGCTTACGCGGGACGTTTAGGTCCCCCGGGGAGCTGTTTTTT.